This is a list of T cell receptor beta chains from one sample in a study of preoperative IRX-2 immunotherapy in early breast cancer. TCRdb's copy holds only in-frame clones and misses some; the assay was immunoSEQ multiplex PCR. The sample holds about 32,000 clones; roughly 87% are singletons and the top ten take just under 2.5%. Material: lymph node tissue, obtained from a patient treated with IRX-2 immunotherapy. These receptors originate from a human donor with breast cancer. Both conserved end residues are part of each CDR3. The D gene is left open where the match is weak. Clone size appears in some rows only: once, few, many, or a class for an expanded clone.

clone_size	v_call	d_call	j_call	cdr3_aa	cdr3_nt
once	TRBV11-3	.	TRBJ2-3	CASSWGTSTGRDTQYF	TGTGCCAGCAGCTGGGGGACCTCAACGGGTCGGGATACGCAGTATTTT
.	TRBV19	TRBD1	TRBJ2-3	CASSIETGGGTDTQYF	TGTGCCAGTAGTATTGAGACAGGGGGCGGCACAGATACGCAGTATTTT
.	TRBV19	.	TRBJ2-1	CASSQVQGSYNEQFF	TGTGCCAGTAGTCAGGTACAGGGATCCTACAATGAGCAGTTCTTC
.	TRBV19	.	TRBJ2-3	CASRGRGIRTDTQYF	TGTGCCAGTAGGGGACGCGGGATCCGGACAGATACGCAGTATTTT
.	TRBV10-2	TRBD1	TRBJ2-2	CASSEGTGGGNTGELFF	TGCGCCAGCAGTGAGGGGACAGGGGGTGGAAACACCGGGGAGCTGTTTTTT
.	TRBV10-2	.	TRBJ2-5	CASSEDRETQYF	TGCGCCAGCAGTGAGGATCGAGAGACCCAGTACTTC
.	TRBV7-5	.	TRBJ2-7	CASSLSGGVNEQYF	TGTGCCAGCAGCTTGTCAGGGGGCGTGAACGAGCAGTACTTC
.	TRBV6-8	TRBD1	TRBJ1-2	CASSNGGQVYGYTF	TGTGCCAGCAGCAACGGGGGACAGGTATATGGCTACACCTTC
.	TRBV25-1	.	TRBJ2-2	CASTHRANTGELFF	TGTGCCAGCACCCACAGGGCGAACACCGGGGAGCTGTTTTTT
.	TRBV30	TRBD2	TRBJ2-5	CAWSLAGKTQYF	TGTGCCTGGAGTCTAGCGGGGAAGACCCAGTACTTC
.	TRBV30	TRBD1	TRBJ1-1	CAWRGQDSEAFF	TGTGCCTGGAGGGGACAGGACAGTGAAGCTTTCTTT
few	TRBV19	.	TRBJ1-4	CASSTARTKLFF	TGTGCCAGTAGTACGGCCAGGACGAAACTGTTTTTT
.	TRBV6-8	TRBD2	TRBJ2-1	CASSQTSGGKYNEQFF	TGTGCCAGCAGCCAGACTAGCGGGGGGAAATACAATGAGCAGTTCTTC
.	TRBV28	.	TRBJ2-7	CASSRILSYEQYF	TGTGCCAGCAGCAGAATTTTGTCCTACGAGCAGTACTTC
.	TRBV19	.	TRBJ2-2	CASSALTGDTGELFF	TGTGCCAGTAGTGCGTTGACTGGGGACACCGGGGAGCTGTTTTTT
.	TRBV28	.	TRBJ2-2	CASSFLNTGELFF	TGTGCCAGCAGTTTCCTAAACACCGGGGAGCTGTTTTTT
once	TRBV29-1	.	TRBJ1-5	CSVGGTSNQPQHF	TGCAGCGTTGGAGGGACAAGCAATCAGCCCCAGCATTTT
.	TRBV5-1	TRBD2	TRBJ2-3	CASRKTSAPTDTQYF	TGCGCCAGCCGAAAGACTAGCGCTCCCACAGATACGCAGTATTTT
.	TRBV28	.	TRBJ1-4	CASSPGRGKLFF	TGTGCCAGCAGTCCTGGTAGGGGAAAACTGTTTTTT
.	TRBV28	.	TRBJ1-2	CASSLLASYGYTF	TGTGCCAGCAGTTTGTTGGCGTCCTATGGCTACACCTTC
.	TRBV25-1	.	TRBJ2-1	CASRKSGLPYNEQFF	TGTGCCAGCAGGAAATCGGGACTGCCCTACAATGAGCAGTTCTTC
.	TRBV30	TRBD1	TRBJ2-5	CAWSVYRGSLETQYF	TGTGCCTGGAGTGTTTACAGGGGGTCCTTAGAGACCCAGTACTTC
.	TRBV28	.	TRBJ1-2	CASSPDTGGYTF	TGTGCCAGCAGTCCAGACACGGGAGGCTACACCTTC
.	TRBV28	TRBD1	TRBJ2-1	CASSLFQGANEQFF	TGTGCCAGCAGTTTATTTCAGGGGGCAAATGAGCAGTTCTTC
.	TRBV19	TRBD2	TRBJ2-3	CASTRGGTGRTQYF	TGTGCCAGTACCCGCGGGGGGACCGGACGTACGCAGTATTTT
.	TRBV5-1	.	TRBJ2-3	CASSWTGATDTQYF	TGCGCCAGCAGCTGGACGGGGGCCACAGATACGCAGTATTTT
.	TRBV23-1	.	TRBJ1-4	CASIHPQGSGEKLFF	TGCGCCAGCATCCACCCACAGGGCTCTGGCGAAAAACTGTTTTTT
.	TRBV6-8	TRBD2	TRBJ2-1	CASSLIRTSGGVYNEQFF	TGTGCCAGCAGCCTAATAAGGACTAGCGGGGGGGTCTACAATGAGCAGTTCTTC
few	TRBV18	.	TRBJ2-3	CASSVWGNTDTQYF	TGTGCCAGCTCCGTTTGGGGAAACACAGATACGCAGTATTTT
.	TRBV28	.	TRBJ2-1	CASSPRAMAIEQFF	TGTGCCAGCAGTCCCCGAGCGATGGCAATTGAGCAGTTCTTC
.	TRBV6-8	.	TRBJ1-1	CASSQRGNVAFF	TGTGCCAGCAGTCAACGCGGGAACGTAGCTTTCTTT
.	TRBV1	.	TRBJ2-5	CASSQDEGVETQYF	TGCGCCAGCAGCCAAGATGAGGGAGTCGAGACCCAGTACTTC
.	TRBV29-1	.	TRBJ2-3	CSVDTGGTDTQYF	TGCAGCGTTGACACCGGGGGCACAGATACGCAGTATTTT
.	TRBV28	TRBD1	TRBJ1-1	CASSSTGLNTEAFF	TGTGCCAGCAGCTCGACAGGGCTGAACACTGAAGCTTTCTTT
few	TRBV28	.	TRBJ2-3	CASSSPSTDTQYF	TGTGCCAGCAGTTCGCCCAGCACAGATACGCAGTATTTT
once	TRBV6-1	.	TRBJ1-2	CASSEAGVRIYGYTF	TGTGCCAGCAGTGAAGCGGGGGTAAGGATCTATGGCTACACCTTC
.	TRBV30	.	TRBJ1-1	CACERNTEAFF	TGTGCCTGTGAAAGGAACACTGAAGCTTTCTTT
.	TRBV18	TRBD1	TRBJ1-2	CASSLGTGEGYTF	TGTGCCAGCTCACTCGGGACAGGGGAAGGCTACACCTTC
.	TRBV11-1	.	TRBJ2-1	CASSLALGAYNEQFF	TGTGCCAGCAGCTTAGCTCTAGGGGCATACAATGAGCAGTTCTTC